Below are 15 T cell receptor beta chains sequenced from a single sample in a study of blood T cell repertoires in COVID-19. The method was immunoSEQ multiplex PCR; TCRdb's version includes in-frame clones alone and lacks a portion of them. This sample has some 200,000 clones, with 94% found just once. The material sequenced was peripheral blood. Source of these receptors: a man aged 30 to 45 with COVID-19, enrolled during active disease.

The chain is built from TRBV5-4 and TRBJ2-1, with 8 bases that match TRBD2. This CDR3 region has 16 residues. J was trimmed by 6 bases and V by 5 bases; bases with no gene match: 13. Germline assignment: CDR1 SGHNT and CDR2 YYREEE (reference sequence). The CDR3 DNA sequence: TGTGCCAGCAGTCGGCGCCGACTAGCGATTGCCAATGAGCAGTTCTTC. Its translation: CASSRRRLAIANEQFF. Combining the CDR3 with reference TRBV5-4 and TRBJ2-1 gives the whole variable domain ETGVTQSPTHLIKTRGQQVTLRCSSQSGHNTVSWYQQALGQGPQFIFQYYREEENGRGNFPPRFSGLQFPNYSSELNVNALELDDSALYLCASSRRRLAIANEQFFGPGTRLTVL.

This chain links TRBV10-3 with TRBJ1-1; 8 nucleotides agree with TRBD1. CDR3 length: 12 residues. Germline V CDR1 and CDR2: ENHRY, SYGVKD. J gave up 4 bases and V 10 bases, and 5 bases lay outside the gene matches. As DNA, the CDR3 is TGTGCCACCGGACAGGGTGGCACTGAAGCTTTCTTT. Translated: CATGQGGTEAFF.

The rearrangement links TRBV19 to TRBJ1-4, with unresolved D. Trimming stripped 3 bases from V and 1 base from J, with 6 bases between. The CDR3 has 14 amino acids. Germline CDR1 LNHDA, CDR2 SQIVND (reference sequence). The CDR3 DNA sequence: TGTGCCAGTAGTATTGGGAGAACTAATGAAAAACTGTTTTTT. Protein product: CASSIGRTNEKLFF.

A remark on this clone: Other DNA sequences in this specimen translate into the identical CDR3. This rearrangement joins TRBV7-9 to TRBJ1-1; 7 nucleotides agree with TRBD1. V shed 2 bases and J 3 bases; nucleotides not matched to a gene: 0. The CDR3 spans 13 residues. The germline CDR1 and CDR2 sequences are SEHNR and FQNEAQ (reference sequence). Here the CDR3 DNA reads TGTGCCAGCAGCTTACAGGGGGACACTGAAGCTTTCTTT. This codes for CASSLQGDTEAFF.

This clone was detected once. For the CDR3, the DNA is TGTGCCAGCTCACCAGGAGACGGGAAAAGGGAAAGAAACTATGGCTACACCTTC. Protein sequence: CASSPGDGKRERNYGYTF. The chain combines TRBV18 with TRBJ1-2, with no clear D. The CDR3 contains 18 residues. The germline gives CDR1 KGHSH, CDR2 LQKENI. Trimming removed 2 bases from V and 2 bases from J, with 21 bases in between.

This clone was recorded once. The chain joins TRBV5-1 to TRBJ2-3, with D possibly being TRBD2 (6 bases). The germline V gene encodes CDR1 SGHRS and CDR2 YFSETQ. V was trimmed by 0 bases and J by 5 bases, leaving 10 bases between them. The CDR3 runs to 14 residues. CDR3 protein: CASSLAGVVDTQYF. The CDR3 DNA sequence: TGCGCCAGCAGCTTGGCGGGGGTGGTAGATACGCAGTATTTT.

The V and J genes are TRBV18 and TRBJ1-1; D possibly corresponds to TRBD1 (6 bases). This CDR3 region has 20 residues. V lost 3 bases to trimming and J lost 1 base, with 27 bases between them. The V gene's germline CDR1 is KGHSH and CDR2 LQKENI. This chain's CDR3 is CASSPFQPATGLRGNTEAFF. Written as DNA, the CDR3 is TGTGCCAGCTCACCCTTCCAACCAGCGACAGGTTTACGGGGGAACACTGAAGCTTTCTTT.

J is TRBJ1-1 and V is TRBV29-1; TRBD1 might be the D (5 bases). The CDR3 length is 13 residues. V lost 3 bases, J lost 3 bases, and 11 bases lay in between. Germline V lookup: CDR1 SQVTM, CDR2 ANQGSEA. The CDR3 reads CSVDRGDHTEAFF. The CDR3 nucleotides read TGCAGCGTTGATCGGGGGGATCACACTGAAGCTTTCTTT.

This rearrangement joins TRBV3-1 (or the pseudogene TRBV3-2) to TRBJ1-2; unclear D gene. Germline CDR1 LGHDT, CDR2 YNNKEL (reference sequence). The CDR3 is 14 amino acids. Trimming took off 0 bases at V and 6 bases at J, with 11 bases between the two ends. This chain's CDR3 is CASSQDLVNHGYTF. CDR3 nucleotide sequence: TGTGCCAGCAGCCAAGACTTAGTAAATCATGGCTACACCTTC.

This chain joins TRBV30 and TRBJ1-3; D is uncertain. The V gene lost 0 bases and the J gene lost 1 base, with 7 bases spanning the gap. Germline loops: CDR1 GTSNPN, CDR2 SVGIG (reference sequence). The CDR3 loop spans 14 amino acids. The CDR3 region is CAWSVRASGNTIYF. CDR3 in DNA: TGTGCCTGGAGTGTACGAGCTTCTGGAAACACCATATATTTT.

V and J are TRBV4-1 and TRBJ2-5; 7 nucleotides match TRBD1. Germline loops: CDR1 MGHRA, CDR2 YSYEKL. The CDR3 extends over 16 amino acids. Germline trimming cut 0 bases from V and 5 bases from J; bases unmatched to any gene: 9. The CDR3 protein is CASSQDVAGGWETQYF. The CDR3 bases are TGCGCCAGCAGCCAAGATGTGGCAGGGGGTTGGGAGACCCAGTACTTC.

This clone came up once. CDR3 region: CASRSARGGSVDTEAFF. CDR3 nucleotides: TGTGCCAGTAGATCCGCGAGAGGGGGCAGTGTAGACACTGAAGCTTTCTTT. V usage is TRBV19 and J usage is TRBJ1-1; TRBD1 aligns across 7 bases. V lost 6 bases and J lost 3; bases outside the gene matches: 16. Germline V gene data show CDR1 as LNHDA and CDR2 as SQIVND (reference sequence). The length of the CDR3 is 17 residues. The variable domain in full, completed from reference TRBV19 and TRBJ1-1, reads DGGITQSPKYLFRKEGQNVTLSCEQNLNHDAMYWYRQDPGQGLRLIYYSQIVNDFQKGDIAEGYSVSREKKESFPLTVTSAQKNPTAFYLCASRSARGGSVDTEAFFGQGTRLTVV.

Here the CDR3 reads CASSEFRDYGYTF. The CDR3 bases are TGTGCCAGCAGTGAATTCAGGGACTATGGCTACACCTTC. The chain joins TRBV2 to TRBJ1-2, with D possibly TRBD1 on 5 matching bases. V was cut by 2 bases and J by 3 bases, with 7 bases left in between. The germline V gene encodes CDR1 SNHLY and CDR2 FYNNEI. The CDR3 runs to 13 residues.

The chain combines TRBV11-2 with TRBJ2-7, with D perhaps matching TRBD1 (7 bases). The germline gives CDR1 SGHAT, CDR2 FQNNGV. Between the trimmed V and J ends, which lost 1 base and 2 bases, there was a span of 15 bases. The CDR3 extends over 16 amino acids. The CDR3 loop reads CASSLVEGARAYEQYF. CDR3 bases: TGTGCCAGCAGCTTAGTGGAGGGGGCGCGCGCCTACGAGCAGTACTTC.

For the CDR3, the DNA is TGTGCCAGCAGCCCAGCGGGCCCGGACTATGGCTACACCTTC. It is translated as CASSPAGPDYGYTF. The gene calls are TRBV11-2 and TRBJ1-2; unclear D gene. The CDR3 has 14 amino acids. Trimming took 5 bases from V and 3 from J, leaving 13 bases between them. The V gene's germline CDR1 is SGHAT and CDR2 FQNNGV.